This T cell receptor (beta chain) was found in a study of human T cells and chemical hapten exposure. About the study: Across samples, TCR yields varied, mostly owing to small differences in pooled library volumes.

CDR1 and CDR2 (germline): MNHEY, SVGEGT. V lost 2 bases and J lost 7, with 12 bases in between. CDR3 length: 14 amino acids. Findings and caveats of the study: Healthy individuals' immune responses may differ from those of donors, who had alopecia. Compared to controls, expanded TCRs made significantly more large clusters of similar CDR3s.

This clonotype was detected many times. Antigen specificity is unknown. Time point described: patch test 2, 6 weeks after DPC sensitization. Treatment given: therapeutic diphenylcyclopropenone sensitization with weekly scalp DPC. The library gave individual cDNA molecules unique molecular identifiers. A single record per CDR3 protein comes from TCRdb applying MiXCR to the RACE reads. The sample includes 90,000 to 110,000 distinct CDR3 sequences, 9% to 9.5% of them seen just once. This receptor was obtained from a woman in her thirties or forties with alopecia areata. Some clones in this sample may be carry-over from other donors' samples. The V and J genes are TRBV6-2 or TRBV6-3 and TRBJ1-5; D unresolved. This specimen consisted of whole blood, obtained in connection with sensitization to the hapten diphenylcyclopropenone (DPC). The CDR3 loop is CASSYLHWGQPQHF. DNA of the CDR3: TGTGCCAGCAGTTACCTTCATTGGGGACAGCCCCAGCATTTT.